This TCR beta chain was identified during a study of tumour-infiltrating T cells in Burkitt lymphoma. Study-wide background: Overall and progression-free survival were predicted by productive clonality.

V was clipped by 8 bases and J by 1 base, with 9 bases between them. Germline-derived CDR1 and CDR2 are SGHTA and FQGNSA. The CDR3 is 13 amino acids. Method: immunoSEQ multiplex PCR; TCRdb's copy keeps in-frame clones and lacks some. The sample yields 1,400 or so clones, 80% to 95% seen once. V is TRBV7-2 and J is TRBJ1-3; D not resolved. The receptor comes from a human donor with diffuse large B-cell lymphoma. Sequenced: tumor tissue. CDR3 residues: CASGTGSGNTIYF. CDR3 sequence (DNA): TGTGCCAGCGGAACTGGTTCTGGAAACACCATATATTTT.